Presented here are 20 T cell receptor beta chains from one specimen sequenced in a study of blood T cells in healthy people across ages. Through a sample-barcoded 5' primer and a J-beta primer mix, a second PCR was run for about 6 to 11 cycles. TCRdb reanalysed the 5' RACE reads using MiXCR and keeps one entry per CDR3 protein. The sample lists roughly 1.5 million distinct CDR3 sequences; 42% were seen once. The source material was blood. The receptors shown here come from a woman aged 18-35 years in good health.

The chain employs TRBV20-1 and TRBJ2-4; 10 bases are shared with TRBD1. The J call could be wrong; TRBJ2-5 is a better fit for the DNA end. The CDR3 has 12 residues. CDR1 and CDR2 (germline): DFQATT, SNEGSKA (reference sequence). The CDR3 nucleotides read TGCAGTGCCAGGACAGGGGGAGAGACCCAGTACTTC. It yields the protein CSARTGGETQYF.

The V call is TRBV5-1, the J call TRBJ1-2, with D hard to call. Germline loops: CDR1 SGHRS, CDR2 YFSETQ. There are 15 residues in the CDR3. Trimming removed 0 bases from V and 2 bases from J, with 11 bases in between. The DNA for the CDR3 is TGCGCCAGCAGCTTGGGTCAACATGCCAACTATGGCTACACCTTC. Translation gives CASSLGQHANYGYTF.

This clonotype has a handful of counts. The CDR3 is CATSSTNYGYTF. The CDR3 DNA reads TGTGCCACCAGCTCAACTAACTATGGCTACACCTTC. The chain uses TRBV15 and TRBJ1-2, with D unclear. The CDR3 spans 12 residues. Germline V CDR1 and CDR2: LNHNV, YYDKDF (reference sequence). The V end was cut by 5 bases, the J end by 0 bases, with 4 bases between.

This chain joins TRBV5-1 and TRBJ1-2; maybe TRBD1 (6 bases). Germline V gives CDR1 SGHRS, CDR2 YFSETQ. The CDR3 is 16 amino acids. With 4 bases removed from V and 4 bases from J, the gap between germline ends came to 20 bases. CDR3 loop: CASSTGQLYNLYGYTF. The CDR3 nucleotides are TGCGCCAGCAGCACCGGACAGCTATATAATCTCTATGGCTACACCTTC. The full variable domain, completed using reference TRBV5-1 and TRBJ1-2, is KAGVTQTPRYLIKTRGQQVTLSCSPISGHRSVSWYQQTPGQGLQFLFEYFSETQRNKGNFPGRFSGRQFSNSRSEMNVSTLELGDSALYLCASSTGQLYNLYGYTFGSGTRLTVV.

This clonotype was detected a few times. The gene calls are TRBV29-1 and TRBJ1-4; 7 bases agree with TRBD1. The CDR3 spans 13 residues. CDR1 SQVTM and CDR2 ANQGSEA come from the germline V gene. J lost 6 bases, V lost 7 bases, and 8 bases had no gene match. In DNA form, the CDR3 reads TGCAGCGCCCAAGAGGGGGCTCATGAAAAACTGTTTTTT. It translates to CSAQEGAHEKLFF.

In this sample, this clonotype turned up a few times. The rearrangement links TRBV29-1 to TRBJ2-7; D is unresolved. The ends were cut back, 5 bases at V and 2 bases at J, with 13 bases in the middle. Per germline, CDR1 SQVTM and CDR2 ANQGSEA. The length of the CDR3 is 13 residues. CDR3 nucleotide sequence: TGCAGCGTTAGGTTACAGTTAACCTACGAGCAGTACTTC. Translation: CSVRLQLTYEQYF.

The table lists this clonotype with a few counts. This rearrangement joins TRBV30 to TRBJ2-3, with TRBD2 matching over 8 bases. The CDR3 totals 16 residues. The V segment lost 2 bases and the J segment 5 bases; nucleotides outside the gene matches: 12. Germline lookup yields CDR1 GTSNPN and CDR2 SVGIG (reference sequence). The CDR3 nucleotides are TGTGCCTGGAGTTTGGGGAGGAGCGGGAGAATAGATACGCAGTATTTT. It is translated as CAWSLGRSGRIDTQYF.

This clonotype was seen a single time. The V call is TRBV3-1, the J call TRBJ1-2; D is possibly TRBD1 (5 bases). Germline loops: CDR1 LGHDT, CDR2 YNNKEL (reference sequence). This CDR3 is 15 amino acids long. V was cut by 4 bases and J by 8 bases, with 20 bases left in between. CDR3 DNA: TGTGCCAGCAGCCGGTTGACTGGGGGTCTTATGGGCTACACCTTC. This translates into CASSRLTGGLMGYTF.

This rearrangement joins TRBV20-1 to TRBJ2-1; TRBD1 matches at 9 bases. V was pared by 6 bases and J by 6 bases, with 9 bases of the junction left unmatched. This CDR3 is 14 amino acids long. CDR1 DFQATT and CDR2 SNEGSKA come from the germline V gene (reference sequence). CDR3 region: CSATRQGGTNEQFF. CDR3 coding DNA: TGCAGTGCAACGCGACAGGGGGGCACCAATGAGCAGTTCTTC.

This clonotype has just a few counts. The chain is built from TRBV10-3 and TRBJ1-2, with D possibly being TRBD1 (5 bases). CDR1 is ENHRY and CDR2 is SYGVKD in the germline V gene. Trimming pared 5 bases from V and 2 bases from J, leaving 6 bases between. CDR3 length: 12 residues. CDR3 residues: CAISRDNYGYTF. The DNA of the CDR3 is TGTGCCATCAGTCGGGACAACTATGGCTACACCTTC.

This clonotype appeared many times. V gene TRBV6-1 combines with J gene TRBJ2-1; weak D call: TRBD1 (6 bases). In germline, CDR1 is MNHNS, CDR2 SASEGT. CDR3 length equals 12 residues. Trimming left V 5 bases short and J 7 bases short, with 9 bases between. CDR3: CASSKQGNEQFF. In nucleotides, the CDR3 is TGTGCCAGCAGTAAACAGGGTAATGAGCAGTTCTTC.

The chain combines TRBV24-1 with TRBJ2-3, with TRBD2 matching 9 bases. Trimming at V came to 6 bases and at J to 3 bases, leaving 3 bases not matched to a gene. The CDR3 is made up of 14 amino acids. Germline V gene data show CDR1 as KGHDR and CDR2 as SFDVKD. The CDR3 sequence is CATSPSGATDTQYF. Written as DNA, the CDR3 is TGTGCCACCAGTCCTAGCGGGGCTACAGATACGCAGTATTTT.

In nucleotides, the CDR3 is TGTGCCAGCAGACTACAGGCTCTCGATGGCTACACCTTC. The encoded protein is CASRLQALDGYTF. The V gene is TRBV6-2 or TRBV6-3, the J gene TRBJ1-2, with D perhaps matching TRBD1 (5 bases). Germline CDR1 is MNHEY and CDR2 is SVGEGT. With 6 bases removed from V and 6 bases from J, the gap between germline ends came to 14 bases. The CDR3 runs to 13 residues.

The chain uses TRBV27 and TRBJ2-5; the match to TRBD2 covers 8 bases. The CDR3 runs to 16 residues. From germline, CDR1 is MNHEY and CDR2 SMNVEV (reference sequence). Trimming at V came to 4 bases and at J to 5 bases, leaving 12 bases not matched to a gene. CDR3 loop: CASSSDDRTSSETQYF. In DNA, the CDR3 is TGTGCCAGCAGTTCAGATGACCGGACTAGCAGCGAGACCCAGTACTTC.

V usage is TRBV7-2 and J usage is TRBJ2-7; 8 positions agree with TRBD2. This CDR3 spans 14 amino acids. Trimming took 7 bases from V and 4 from J; bases not matched to a gene: 9. Germline CDR1 SGHTA, CDR2 FQGNSA. The CDR3 sequence is CASTSAGALYEQYF. In DNA, the CDR3 is TGTGCCAGCACCTCAGCGGGAGCTCTGTACGAGCAGTACTTC.

The sample holds a few counts of this clonotype. CDR3 residues: CASSSGLAAKNIQYF. CDR3 DNA sequence: TGTGCCAGCAGCTCAGGGCTCGCGGCCAAAAACATTCAGTACTTC. This chain uses TRBV12-3 or TRBV12-4 with TRBJ2-4; TRBD1 is a possible D gene (5 bases). Deletions cut 6 bases from V and 1 base from J, with 13 bases between. The CDR3 sequence is 15 residues long.

The chain has TRBV27 and TRBJ1-3, with 7 bases fitting TRBD1. Unmatched junction bases numbered 0, after V lost 2 bases and J lost 2 bases. In germline, CDR1 is MNHEY, CDR2 SMNVEV (reference sequence). The CDR3 length is 14 residues. CDR3 protein: CASSLQGAGNTIYF. The CDR3 DNA reads as TGTGCCAGCAGTTTACAGGGGGCTGGAAACACCATATATTTT.

The chain carries TRBV16 and TRBJ2-1; tentatively, D is TRBD2 (5 bases). V was shortened by 1 base and J by 0 bases, with 13 bases between the two germline ends. The CDR3 length is 17 residues. Looked up from germline, CDR1 is KGHSY and CDR2 is FQNENV. This chain's CDR3 is CASSQFRNSVSYNEQFF. Here the CDR3 DNA reads TGTGCCAGCAGCCAATTTCGGAATAGCGTCTCCTACAATGAGCAGTTCTTC.

V is TRBV20-1 and J is TRBJ2-7, with 8 positions matching TRBD1. The CDR3 is made up of 11 amino acids. Germline-derived CDR1 and CDR2 are DFQATT and SNEGSKA (reference sequence). With V trimmed by 0 bases and J by 10 bases, 2 bases remained unmatched. The CDR3, as DNA: TGCAGTGCTAGAGAGGACAGGGTACAGTACTTC. The encoded protein is CSAREDRVQYF.

The chain recombines TRBV6-5 with TRBJ2-1; 7 bases map to TRBD2. With 2 bases clipped from V and 7 bases from J, the junction kept 11 bases outside the gene matches. The CDR3 is 16 residues long. CDR1 and CDR2 from the germline V gene are MNHEY and SVGAGI. The CDR3 DNA sequence: TGTGCCAGCAGTTACGCGGGGGACTTTGGGTGGAATGAGCAGTTCTTC. The encoded protein is CASSYAGDFGWNEQFF.